The 7 T cell receptor beta chains below come from one sample, sequenced in a study of T cells after yellow fever vaccination. TCRdb processed the 5' RACE reads anew with MiXCR; each CDR3 protein has one entry. The table records over 300,000 distinct CDR3 sequences, approximately 4% of them present only once. The material was PBMCs, obtained 5 days after the yellow fever booster vaccination. The origin of the receptors is a man aged 18 to 30 who received the YFV17D yellow fever vaccine.

The J gene is TRBJ1-2, the V gene TRBV18; no clear D gene. Trimming stripped 3 bases from V and 2 bases from J, with 10 bases between. The germline V gene encodes CDR1 KGHSH and CDR2 LQKENI. The CDR3 contains 14 residues. CDR3 bases: TGTGCCAGCTCACCGGGGAGGGAGAACTATGGCTACACCTTC. This sequence encodes CASSPGRENYGYTF. The variable domain in full, completed from reference TRBV18 and TRBJ1-2, reads NAGVMQNPRHLVRRRGQEARLRCSPMKGHSHVYWYRQLPEEGLKFMVYLQKENIIDESGMPKERFSAEFPKEGPSILRIQQVVRGDSAAYFCASSPGRENYGYTFGSGTRLTVV.

This clonotype was detected a few times. The chain employs TRBV12-5 and TRBJ2-1; 7 positions agree with TRBD2. V lost 6 bases to trimming and J lost 2 bases; unmatched junction nucleotides: 4. CDR3 size: 14 residues. Germline V lookup: CDR1 LGHNT, CDR2 FRNRAP. In nucleotides, the CDR3 is TGTGCTAGTGGGAAAAGCGGGGCCTACAATGAGCAGTTCTTC. Amino acid sequence: CASGKSGAYNEQFF.

This sequence joins TRBV24-1 and TRBJ2-5; TRBD2 might be the D (6 bases). The CDR3 totals 12 residues. V dropped 1 base and J dropped 7 bases, with 6 bases sitting between them. The germline CDR1 and CDR2 sequences are KGHDR and SFDVKD. CDR3 sequence reads: CATSDFGGTQYF. For the CDR3, the DNA is TGTGCCACCAGTGATTTCGGGGGGACCCAGTACTTC.

The chain combines TRBV29-1 with TRBJ1-2; no definite D call. The germline V gene has CDR1 SQVTM and CDR2 ANQGSEA. This CDR3 comprises 13 residues. V was pared by 7 bases and J by 4 bases, with 16 bases between. The chain's CDR3 is CSALPRTSYGYTF. In DNA, the CDR3 is TGCAGCGCTCTTCCGCGGACGTCCTATGGCTACACCTTC.

This clonotype was seen only a few times. The chain has TRBV20-1 and TRBJ1-5; D is undetermined. Germline V gene lookup returns CDR1 DFQATT and CDR2 SNEGSKA (reference sequence). Trimming took off 1 base at V and 4 bases at J, with 11 bases between the two ends. CDR3 length equals 14 residues. The CDR3 loop reads CSARGGGLNQPQHF. CDR3 nucleotides: TGCAGTGCTAGAGGGGGAGGCCTAAATCAGCCCCAGCATTTT.

The V gene is TRBV12-3 or TRBV12-4, the J gene TRBJ1-5; D is undetermined. This CDR3 is 15 amino acids long. The V end was cut by 3 bases, the J end by 5 bases, with 14 bases between. As DNA, the CDR3 is TGTGCCAGCAGTTTCAGTCCGATGGGATATCAGCCCCAGCATTTT. Encoded protein: CASSFSPMGYQPQHF.

This clonotype turned up a few times. The chain carries TRBV20-1 and TRBJ1-1, with D possibly TRBD1 on 5 matching bases. Trimming stripped 0 bases from V and 5 bases from J, with 10 bases between. Germline V lookup: CDR1 DFQATT, CDR2 SNEGSKA (reference sequence). The length of the CDR3 is 13 residues. The CDR3 DNA reads as TGCAGTGCTAGAGACGGGGGTAGGACTGAAGCTTTCTTT. Translated: CSARDGGRTEAFF.